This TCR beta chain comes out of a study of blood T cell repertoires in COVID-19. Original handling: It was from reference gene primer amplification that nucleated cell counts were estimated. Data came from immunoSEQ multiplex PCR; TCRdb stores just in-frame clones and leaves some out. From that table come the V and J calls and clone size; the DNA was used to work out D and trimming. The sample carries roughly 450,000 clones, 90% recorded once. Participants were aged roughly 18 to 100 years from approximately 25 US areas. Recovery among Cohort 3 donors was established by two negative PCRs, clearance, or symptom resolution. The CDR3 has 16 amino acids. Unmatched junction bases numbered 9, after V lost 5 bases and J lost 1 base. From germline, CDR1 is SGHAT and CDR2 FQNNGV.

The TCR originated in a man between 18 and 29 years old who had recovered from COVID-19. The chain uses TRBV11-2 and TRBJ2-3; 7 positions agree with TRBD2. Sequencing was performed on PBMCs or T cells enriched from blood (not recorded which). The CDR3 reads CASSPVLAARTDTQYF. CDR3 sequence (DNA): TGTGCCAGCAGCCCCGTCCTAGCGGCACGCACAGATACGCAGTATTTT.